The next 17 T cell receptor beta chains were all read from a single sample in a study of OX40 agonist ivuxolimab in advanced cancers. The data were produced by immunoSEQ multiplex PCR, yet TCRdb's version contains in-frame clones alone and is incomplete. The repertoire includes tens of thousands of clones, approximately 90% of them detected once, and more than 13% sits in the top ten. The starting material was CD4+ or CD8+ T cells sorted from blood, obtained in a trial of the OX40 agonist ivuxolimab. The receptors originated from an adult with an advanced solid tumor such as melanoma, head and neck, liver or kidney cancer.

The J gene is TRBJ2-1, the V gene TRBV6-1; 10 bases match TRBD2. Unmatched junction bases numbered 11, after V lost 4 bases and J lost 8 bases. Germline-derived CDR1 and CDR2 are MNHNS and SASEGT. This CDR3 spans 16 amino acids. CDR3 DNA sequence: TGTGCCAGCAGTGGGGGGGCTAGCGGGAGTGGTCATGAGCAGTTCTTC. It yields the protein CASSGGASGSGHEQFF.

The gene calls are TRBV4-1 and TRBJ1-5, with 9 positions matching TRBD1. CDR3 length: 16 amino acids. After removal of 2 bases from V and 6 bases from J, the junction contained 8 bases not matched to a gene. From germline, CDR1 is MGHRA and CDR2 YSYEKL. This CDR3 reads CASSQPGQGVGQPQHF. In DNA, the CDR3 is TGCGCCAGCAGCCAACCGGGACAGGGAGTTGGTCAGCCCCAGCATTTT.

DNA for the CDR3: TGTGCCAGCCGGGTCAGCCCAGGAAGGGAGCAGTACTTC. It encodes CASRVSPGREQYF. The chain uses TRBV6-5 and TRBJ2-7; no definite D call. Trimming took off 8 bases at V and 7 bases at J, with 18 bases between the two ends. This CDR3 contains 13 residues. Germline lookup yields CDR1 MNHEY and CDR2 SVGAGI.

DNA for the CDR3: TGCGCCAGCAGCTTGCCAGGGGGCGCGAATGGCTACACCTTC. This sequence encodes CASSLPGGANGYTF. The chain links TRBV5-1 to TRBJ1-2; 8 bases map to TRBD1. CDR3 size: 14 residues. The trim removed 1 base at V and 6 bases at J, leaving 5 bases unmatched. Germline V CDR1 and CDR2: SGHRS, YFSETQ.

CDR3 in DNA: TGTGCCATCGCCACCGGGACTTCACAAGAGACCCAGTACTTC. It is translated as CAIATGTSQETQYF. The chain is built from TRBV10-3 and TRBJ2-5, with D possibly TRBD2 on 6 matching bases. The CDR3 totals 14 residues. The V gene's germline CDR1 is ENHRY and CDR2 SYGVKD. Between the trimmed V and J ends, which lost 8 bases and 2 bases, there was a span of 15 bases.

The chain uses TRBV5-1 and TRBJ2-4; D is unclear. From germline, CDR1 is SGHRS and CDR2 YFSETQ. The CDR3 sequence is 11 residues long. Trimming took 9 bases from V and 0 from J, leaving 4 bases between them. Here the CDR3 DNA reads TGCGCCACTCCAGCCAAAAACATTCAGTACTTC. This sequence encodes CATPAKNIQYF.

The chain employs TRBV7-2 and TRBJ1-1, with 8 positions matching TRBD1. V lost 5 bases to trimming and J lost 4 bases; unmatched junction nucleotides: 15. CDR1 is SGHTA and CDR2 is FQGNSA in the germline V gene. This CDR3 has 17 amino acids. The CDR3 reads CASSRAGTGPSGTEAFF. The DNA for the CDR3 is TGTGCCAGCAGCAGGGCCGGGACAGGCCCCAGTGGCACTGAAGCTTTCTTT.

This chain joins TRBV29-1 and TRBJ2-7; the D gene is possibly TRBD2 (5 bases). The CDR3 length is 13 residues. Trimming left V 4 bases short and J 6 bases short, with 16 bases between. CDR1 is SQVTM, CDR2 ANQGSEA, per germline. This CDR3 reads CSVGRVGEPEQYF. As DNA, the CDR3 is TGCAGCGTTGGGCGGGTCGGGGAGCCCGAGCAGTACTTC.

The chain is built from TRBV5-4 and TRBJ1-4; 12 nucleotides line up with TRBD1. The J segment lost 9 bases and the V segment lost 0 bases, leaving 3 bases of the junction unmatched. The CDR3 consists of 15 residues. Germline V gene data show CDR1 as SGHNT and CDR2 as YYREEE (reference sequence). CDR3 loop: CASSLEGQGAQKLFF. The CDR3 bases are TGTGCCAGCAGCTTGGAGGGACAGGGGGCACAAAAACTGTTTTTT.

The V and J genes are TRBV14 and TRBJ2-2; TRBD2 might be the D (5 bases). Trimming took 7 bases from V and 2 from J, leaving 11 bases between them. Germline loops: CDR1 SGHDN, CDR2 FVKESK. CDR3 size: 14 residues. As DNA, the CDR3 is TGTGCCAGCACCCGGGGAACAAACACCGGGGAGCTGTTTTTT. It codes for CASTRGTNTGELFF.

The chain recombines TRBV30 with TRBJ2-5; D not certain. The J call may be wrong; the DNA end is better matched by TRBJ2-7. Germline loops: CDR1 GTSNPN, CDR2 SVGIG (reference sequence). This CDR3 has 13 amino acids. The CDR3 nucleotides read TGTGCCTGGAGATTTGGGGTCTCCTACGAGCAGTACTTC. Its translation: CAWRFGVSYEQYF.

A few counts support this clone. This chain joins TRBV19 and TRBJ2-5; D unresolved. CDR3 length: 15 residues. The germline gives CDR1 LNHDA, CDR2 SQIVND (reference sequence). V was trimmed by 4 bases and J by 4 bases, leaving 16 bases between them. In nucleotides, the CDR3 is TGTGCCAGTAGTACCGCCAACCACGCGAGAGAGACCCAGTACTTC. This sequence encodes CASSTANHARETQYF.

The gene calls are TRBV4-1 and TRBJ1-6; no firm D call. Trimming took 4 bases from V and 5 from J, leaving 9 bases between them. This CDR3 is 14 amino acids long. Germline V gene lookup returns CDR1 MGHRA and CDR2 YSYEKL. The CDR3 protein is CASSLDFNNSPLHF. In DNA, the CDR3 is TGCGCCAGCAGCCTAGACTTTAATAATTCACCCCTCCACTTT.

The chain employs TRBV11-2 and TRBJ2-3; D call uncertain. CDR1 is SGHAT, CDR2 FQNNGV, per germline. V lost 2 bases, J lost 5 bases, and 11 bases lay in between. CDR3 length: 14 amino acids. CDR3 sequence (DNA): TGTGCCAGCAGCTTACCCTCCTACTTAGATACGCAGTATTTT. Translation gives CASSLPSYLDTQYF.

The chain employs TRBV5-1 and TRBJ1-1; D possibly corresponds to TRBD1 (6 bases). Germline CDR1 reads SGHRS; CDR2 reads YFSETQ. Trimming took 9 bases from V and 4 from J, leaving 19 bases between them. The length of the CDR3 is 14 residues. For the CDR3, the DNA is TGCGCCACCTCTCTAGGGGGGATGGGCACTGAAGCTTTCTTT. Translating it yields CATSLGGMGTEAFF.

This chain uses TRBV11-2 with TRBJ1-3; D is unclear. This CDR3 region has 14 residues. V was trimmed by 1 base and J by 4 bases, leaving 8 bases between them. Per the germline V gene, CDR1 is SGHAT and CDR2 is FQNNGV. The CDR3 loop reads CASSLVASGNTIYF. The CDR3 nucleotides are TGTGCCAGCAGCTTAGTTGCCTCGGGAAACACCATATATTTT.

This clone occurred a few times. For the CDR3, the DNA is TGTGCCAGCAGTACCACCCGGGCCCTCACAGATACGCAGTATTTT. Protein product: CASSTTRALTDTQYF. This chain links TRBV28 with TRBJ2-3; no clear D. V dropped 5 bases and J dropped 2 bases, with 14 bases sitting between them. The CDR3 is 15 residues long. The germline gives CDR1 MDHEN, CDR2 SYDVKM.